This entry is about one TCR beta chain. Antigen: not known. Trimming shortened V by 3 bases and J by 1 base, and 12 bases separated the two germline ends. The CDR3 is made up of 14 amino acids. Germline V gives CDR1 DFQATT, CDR2 SNEGSKA (reference sequence). The data stem from a study of T cells in Graves' hyperthyroidism and ophthalmopathy. Whole-study findings and limits: A median about 6 months before onset, the model predicted ophthalmopathy.

Authors of the study amplified TCR beta CDR3 regions from RNA transcripts. HTBI primers drove first-round RT-PCR of the TCR CDR3. TCRdb recomputed calls from the multiplex PCR reads with MiXCR, one row per CDR3 protein. Of about 710,000 distinct CDR3 sequences in the sample, around 17% are singletons; the top ten hold under 9.5%. The source of this sequence is a man between 18 and 35 years old with Graves' hyperthyroidism. Sequences were obtained from blood. The rearrangement uses TRBV20-1 and TRBJ2-5; D is uncertain. The CDR3 nucleotides are TGCAGTGCTAGTGGGCTCGGCACCCAAGAGACCCAGTACTTC. This codes for CSASGLGTQETQYF.